This TCR beta chain was recovered during a study of identical twins (dated by TCRdb to the mid-2010s). Looking at the study overall: The study deep-sequenced TCR alpha and beta repertoires from monozygotic twins, unrelated adults of various ages and cord blood to test whether fetal clonotypes persist. To rule out contamination, the twin experiments were replicated at different times with different library preparation protocols. What the work shows at the level of the full study, not this receptor alone: Zero-insertion analyses could be partly confounded by invariant T cells such as MAIT and iNKT, although diverse VJ usage argued against such confounding for most clonotypes. The excess sharing between twins in beta out-of-frame sequences was weaker because fewer shared sequences reduced the signal-to-noise ratio. Because the same donors could not be followed over many years, the conclusions depended on cross-sectional statistical analysis. Recombination models systematically underestimated out-of-frame TCR alpha sharing in monozygotic twins but agreed with sharing between unrelated individuals. Abundant cord blood beta clonotypes had fewer insertions, young adult naive repertoires showed a similar but weaker trend, and memory repertoires showed no such trend. Out-of-frame TCR alpha sequences shared between twins showed an excess of low generation-probability sequences compared with coincidental sharing between unrelated individuals.

A note on this clonotype: No cognate antigen has been identified for it. There are no base qualities to consult, and no much larger clone falls within one base.

Every donor in the study was a healthy Caucasian. The twin cohort consisted of three pairs of female monozygotic twins, all aged about 18 to 29 years. Peripheral blood mononuclear cells were used as the source from which RNA for TCR libraries was isolated. Per the germline V gene, SGDLS is the CDR1 and YYNGEE is the CDR2. Reading from cysteine to phenylalanine, the CDR3 counts 16 amino acids. Only the CDR3 portion is preserved as DNA: 48 bases, with reading frame beginning at the first base. V is trimmed back by 4 bases and J by 2 bases, and the junction contains 10 bases that no gene match accounts for. The library was produced with 5' RACE. Sequencing was carried out with an Illumina HiSeq 2000. Template switching introduced a universal primer binding site; the final cDNA contained a unique molecular identifier, enabling accurate counting of TCR cDNA molecules. Specific primers in the conserved constant-segment region were used to synthesize first-strand cDNA for TCR alpha and beta chains. To control for contamination, every cDNA library was double barcoded, receiving both a SMART-Mk sample barcode and Illumina barcodes. Two successive PCR steps introduced TruSeq adapter sequences along with Illumina sample barcodes. TCR alpha and beta cDNA libraries were sequenced on the Illumina HiSeq platform with custom primers. The authors' pipeline ran thus. MiGEC was used to process raw reads and extract unique molecular identifiers, and MiXCR was used to find CDR3 positions. Recombination models were inferred per individual with the repgenHMM and IGoR tools using an EM algorithm. Shared clonotypes were analyzed with the tcR package in R, and sharing was normalized by the product of cloneset sizes. Out-of-frame nonproductive sequences were analyzed to study raw recombination free of thymic and clonal selection effects. TCRdb reprocessing: public reads trimmed at Q25 with fastp, clones called with MiXCR, in-frame beta chains kept. Each entry merges the rows of one CDR3 protein and shows their most common DNA and genes. TCRdb's processing, not the study's, gives the V and J calls here. The sample includes 690,000 or so distinct CDR3 sequences, with around 8.6% observed a single time. The ten largest clones add up to more than 0.75% of the sample.

In addition, the sample was reused for a study of yellow fever vaccine responses in identical twins. Drawing on the second study: The authors reported that the T cell response to vaccination in identical twins appeared partly convergent and partly personalized. The study precisely tracked vaccine-responding T cell clones in identical twins.

The chain uses TRBV9 and TRBJ2-7, with 9 junctional bases fitting TRBD2. The sequenced sample consisted of PBMCs. The clonotype comes from a woman aged 18-29 years in good health. CDR3 reads: CASSPRASGATYEQYF. The nucleotides read TGTGCCAGCAGCCCCCGAGCTAGCGGGGCCACCTACGAGCAGTACTTC.